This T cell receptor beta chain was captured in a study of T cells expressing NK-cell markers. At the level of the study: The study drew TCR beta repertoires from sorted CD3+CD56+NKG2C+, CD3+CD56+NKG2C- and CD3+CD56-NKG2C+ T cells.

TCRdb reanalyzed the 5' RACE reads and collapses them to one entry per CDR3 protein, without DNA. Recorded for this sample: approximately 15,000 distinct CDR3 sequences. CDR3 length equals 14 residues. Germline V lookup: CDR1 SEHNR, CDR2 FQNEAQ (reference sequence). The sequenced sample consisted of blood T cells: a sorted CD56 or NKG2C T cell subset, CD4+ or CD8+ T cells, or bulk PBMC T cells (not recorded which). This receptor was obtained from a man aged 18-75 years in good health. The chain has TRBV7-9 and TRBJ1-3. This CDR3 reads CAGSPTTTGNTIYF.